What follows are 10 T cell receptor beta chains derived from one specimen sequenced in a study of cytomegalovirus exposure and HLA in healthy donors. The study ran its PCR with 60 Vbeta and 13 Jbeta primers. Here immunoSEQ multiplex PCR was the method, and the copy in TCRdb shows in-frame clones only, minus some. Its table records about 210,000 clones. The sequenced sample consisted of PBMCs. The receptors were sampled from a woman aged 25-40 years in good health and CMV-seropositive.

The chain is built from TRBV11-2 and TRBJ1-2; 11 bases are a match to TRBD1. The germline CDR1 and CDR2 sequences are SGHAT and FQNNGV. V trimming: 1 base; J trimming: 4 bases; junction bases outside the gene matches: 5. The CDR3 covers 16 residues. For the CDR3, the DNA is TGTGCCAGCAGCTTAGCACTCGGACAGGGGGCCTATGGCTACACCTTC. It specifies CASSLALGQGAYGYTF.

In DNA, the CDR3 is TGTGCCGCGCTAGCGGACTACAATGAGCAGTTCTTC. This translates into CAALADYNEQFF. The chain combines TRBV10-3 with TRBJ2-1, with 7 positions matching TRBD2. The J segment lost 3 bases and the V segment lost 11 bases, leaving 4 bases of the junction unmatched. CDR3 length equals 12 residues. The germline CDR1 and CDR2 sequences are ENHRY and SYGVKD.

The CDR3 loop is CASSLAPGTSNYGYTF. The CDR3 coding sequence is TGCGCCAGCAGCTTGGCCCCCGGGACATCTAACTATGGCTACACCTTC. This chain uses TRBV5-1 with TRBJ1-2; a weak D match, TRBD1 (6 bases). Germline V gene lookup returns CDR1 SGHRS and CDR2 YFSETQ. The CDR3 has 16 residues. Trimming shortened V by 0 bases and J by 0 bases, and 12 bases separated the two germline ends.

The rearrangement joins TRBV4-3 to TRBJ1-2; 8 bases align to TRBD1. The V gene's germline CDR1 is LGHNA and CDR2 YSLEER. There are 16 residues in the CDR3. The J segment lost 2 bases and the V segment lost 3 bases, leaving 8 bases of the junction unmatched. The CDR3 nucleotides read TGCGCCAGCAGCCAGGTATTGGCAGGGGGCAACTATGGCTACACCTTC. This gives the protein CASSQVLAGGNYGYTF.

This chain links TRBV27 with TRBJ2-7; D is perhaps TRBD1 (6 bases). V gave up 5 bases and J gave up 7 bases, with 21 bases separating them. Germline CDR1 is MNHEY and CDR2 is SMNVEV (reference sequence). This CDR3 comprises 15 residues. The CDR3 here is CASSITGLGAAEQYF. The CDR3 DNA is TGTGCCAGCAGTATAACAGGGTTGGGTGCCGCTGAGCAGTACTTC.

This chain links TRBV5-6 with TRBJ1-2; 9 bases are a match to TRBD1. CDR1 is SGHDT and CDR2 is YYEEEE in the germline V gene. V shed 4 bases and J 2 bases; nucleotides not matched to a gene: 3. The CDR3 sequence is 14 residues long. Written as DNA, the CDR3 is TGTGCCAGCAGCCGTGGACAGGGGAACTATGGCTACACCTTC. It yields the protein CASSRGQGNYGYTF.

J is TRBJ1-1 and V is TRBV6-1; D unresolved. This CDR3 region has 12 residues. V lost 8 bases, J lost 10 bases, and 17 bases lay in between. Per the germline V gene, CDR1 is MNHNS and CDR2 is SASEGT. CDR3 nucleotide sequence: TGTGCCAGCGTAAGCGGTGGACTGCCAGCTTTCTTT. It yields the protein CASVSGGLPAFF.

This rearrangement joins TRBV28 to TRBJ2-1; 7 bases align to TRBD1. This CDR3 region has 16 residues. Losses at the gene ends were 1 base for V and 4 bases for J; bases not matched to a gene: 7. The V gene's germline CDR1 is MDHEN and CDR2 SYDVKM. The CDR3 reads CASSLFRQGVYNEQFF. The CDR3 DNA reads as TGTGCCAGCAGTTTATTTCGACAGGGTGTATACAATGAGCAGTTCTTC.

The chain joins TRBV10-3 to TRBJ2-7; 7 bases are shared with TRBD1. The V gene end was trimmed by 2 bases and the J gene end by 7 bases; junction bases not matched to a gene: 5. CDR3 length: 13 residues. Germline-derived CDR1 and CDR2 are ENHRY and SYGVKD. For the CDR3, the DNA is TGTGCCATCAGTGAGACCACAGGGGTGGAGCAGTACTTC. It translates to CAISETTGVEQYF.

This chain links TRBV6-1 with TRBJ2-3, with TRBD1 identical over 7 bases. This CDR3 comprises 15 residues. Trimming cost V 2 bases and J 6 bases; bases outside gene matches: 8. Germline lookup yields CDR1 MNHNS and CDR2 SASEGT. The CDR3 coding sequence is TGTGCCAGCAGTGAACAGGGGCTACAGGGGGATACGCAGTATTTT. Translated, it gives CASSEQGLQGDTQYF.